Presented here are 14 T cell receptor beta chains from one specimen sequenced in a study of beta chain features in type 1 diabetes. Sequenced material consisted of expressed TCRB transcripts (all of the isolated RNA was reverse transcribed). This table comes from immunoSEQ multiplex PCR, and its TCRdb copy is limited to in-frame clones, with some not included. The repertoire holds about 160,000 clones, with 7.5% to 9.5% as singletons. The specimen sequenced was central memory CD4+ T cells from blood. These receptors all come from a woman under 30 in good health.

The gene calls are TRBV5-1 and TRBJ2-7; 8 bases are shared with TRBD2. Per germline, CDR1 SGHRS and CDR2 YFSETQ. V was clipped by 0 bases and J by 2 bases; unmatched bases: 1. CDR3 length: 14 amino acids. The CDR3 region has the DNA TGCGCCAGCAGCTTGGGGACTAGCCCCTACGAGCAGTACTTC. Translation gives CASSLGTSPYEQYF.

This chain uses TRBV2 with TRBJ2-5; D is possibly TRBD1 (6 bases). The V and J ends lost 2 bases and 6 bases respectively, with 13 bases between them. CDR3 size: 14 residues. CDR1 and CDR2 from the germline V gene are SNHLY and FYNNEI. The CDR3 nucleotides are TGTGCCAGCAGTGAATCTGGGCAGGGGAAGACCCAGTACTTC. Encoded protein: CASSESGQGKTQYF.

The table lists this clone with a few counts. V gene TRBV6-5 combines with J gene TRBJ2-5, with 9 bases that match TRBD1. J was trimmed by 5 bases and V by 5 bases; bases with no gene match: 6. Germline values: CDR1 MNHEY, CDR2 SVGAGI. The CDR3 length is 14 residues. DNA of the CDR3: TGTGCCAGCAGTGGGACAGGGCGAGGGGAGACCCAGTACTTC. As protein: CASSGTGRGETQYF.

The CDR3 here is CASSIQQGIDEKLFF. The CDR3 coding sequence is TGTGCCAGCAGCATTCAACAGGGGATTGATGAAAAACTGTTTTTT. The genes are TRBV9 and TRBJ1-4; 7 bases match TRBD1. Germline V CDR1 and CDR2: SGDLS, YYNGEE. The CDR3 runs 15 residues. J lost 6 bases, V lost 4 bases, and 9 bases had no gene match.

As regards this clone: This specimen includes other DNA sequences encoding the same CDR3. The chain uses TRBV18 and TRBJ2-5, with a possible D match to TRBD1 (5 bases). The V gene's germline CDR1 is KGHSH and CDR2 LQKENI. This CDR3 contains 13 residues. The germline V and J ends were trimmed by 3 bases and 4 bases, with 9 bases remaining between them. The CDR3 sequence: CASSPQGGETQYF. CDR3 nucleotide sequence: TGTGCCAGCTCACCGCAGGGTGGAGAGACCCAGTACTTC.

V and J are TRBV9 and TRBJ1-1, with D perhaps matching TRBD1 (5 bases). Trimming pared 4 bases from V and 4 bases from J, leaving 17 bases between. Germline V gene data show CDR1 as SGDLS and CDR2 as YYNGEE. This CDR3 contains 15 residues. For the CDR3, the DNA is TGTGCCAGCAGCCCCCGCGGGGCGGGACGCACTGAAGCTTTCTTT. It translates to CASSPRGAGRTEAFF.

This chain uses TRBV6-5 with TRBJ2-1, with TRBD2 matching over 10 bases. The junction had 6 bases not matched to a gene; V was cut back by 6 bases and J by 4 bases. The CDR3 loop spans 15 amino acids. CDR1 and CDR2 (germline): MNHEY, SVGAGI. CDR3 protein: CASSSSGSGYNEQFF. CDR3 DNA sequence: TGTGCCAGCAGCTCTAGCGGGAGTGGTTACAATGAGCAGTTCTTC.

The genes are TRBV7-8 and TRBJ2-1; 8 nucleotides align to TRBD1. The germline V gene encodes CDR1 SGHVS and CDR2 FQNEAQ. With V trimmed by 3 bases and J by 13 bases, 2 bases remained unmatched. The CDR3 loop spans 11 amino acids. CDR3: CASSFGQGQFF. CDR3 DNA sequence: TGTGCCAGCAGCTTCGGACAGGGTCAGTTCTTC.

The chain has TRBV10-3 and TRBJ1-6; D call uncertain. V lost 10 bases, J lost 6 bases, and 22 bases lay in between. In germline, CDR1 is ENHRY, CDR2 SYGVKD. The CDR3 length is 16 residues. CDR3 sequence: CATNSLVGDVNSPLHF. CDR3 sequence (DNA): TGTGCCACCAATTCCCTTGTCGGGGATGTTAATTCACCCCTCCACTTT.

There are a few counts of this clone. V and J are TRBV30 and TRBJ2-7, with 14 nucleotides matching TRBD2. CDR1 is GTSNPN, CDR2 SVGIG, per germline (reference sequence). V dropped 3 bases and J dropped 7; count of bases not matched to a gene: 8. The length of the CDR3 is 15 residues. The CDR3 loop is CAWSKKTSGREEQYF. CDR3 bases: TGTGCCTGGAGCAAAAAGACTAGCGGGAGGGAGGAGCAGTACTTC.

Concerning this clone itself: The identical CDR3 is also encoded by other nucleotide sequences in the sample. CDR3 nucleotides: TGTGCCTGGAGTTCGGGAACAGGGGCCTACGAGCAGTACTTC. Protein sequence: CAWSSGTGAYEQYF. This chain connects TRBV30 to TRBJ2-7; 7 bases match TRBD1. Germline CDR1 and CDR2: GTSNPN and SVGIG (reference sequence). The CDR3 totals 14 residues. V lost 2 bases and J lost 2; bases outside the gene matches: 6.

This clone was observed a few times. The chain uses TRBV5-6 and TRBJ1-2; the D is unclear. This CDR3 is 12 amino acids long. The V end lost 3 bases, the J end lost 9 bases, and 12 bases lay between the germline ends. Germline CDR1 and CDR2: SGHDT and YYEEEE. The CDR3 DNA is TGTGCCAGCAGCTGGGAGTATGCGAGCTACACCTTC. Amino acids: CASSWEYASYTF.

The chain joins TRBV4-3 to TRBJ2-3; 8 bases match TRBD2. Unmatched junction bases numbered 2, after V lost 0 bases and J lost 3 bases. Germline CDR1 reads LGHNA; CDR2 reads YSLEER. The CDR3 has 15 residues. As DNA, the CDR3 is TGCGCCAGCAGCCAAGACCCGGGGGGGACAGATACGCAGTATTTT. Residues: CASSQDPGGTDTQYF.

This clone was recorded many times. The chain uses TRBV28 and TRBJ2-7; no reliable D call. Germline CDR1 MDHEN, CDR2 SYDVKM. The length of the CDR3 is 11 residues. Trimming took 10 bases from V and 3 from J, leaving 10 bases between them. The CDR3 DNA reads as TGTGCCACCACAGACAACTACGAGCAGTACTTC. Encoded protein: CATTDNYEQYF. Full variable domain (rest looked up from reference TRBV28 and TRBJ2-7): DVKVTQSSRYLVKRTGEKVFLECVQDMDHENMFWYRQDPGLGLRLIYFSYDVKMKEKGDIPEGYSVSREKKERFSLILESASTNQTSMYLCATTDNYEQYFGPGTRLTVT.